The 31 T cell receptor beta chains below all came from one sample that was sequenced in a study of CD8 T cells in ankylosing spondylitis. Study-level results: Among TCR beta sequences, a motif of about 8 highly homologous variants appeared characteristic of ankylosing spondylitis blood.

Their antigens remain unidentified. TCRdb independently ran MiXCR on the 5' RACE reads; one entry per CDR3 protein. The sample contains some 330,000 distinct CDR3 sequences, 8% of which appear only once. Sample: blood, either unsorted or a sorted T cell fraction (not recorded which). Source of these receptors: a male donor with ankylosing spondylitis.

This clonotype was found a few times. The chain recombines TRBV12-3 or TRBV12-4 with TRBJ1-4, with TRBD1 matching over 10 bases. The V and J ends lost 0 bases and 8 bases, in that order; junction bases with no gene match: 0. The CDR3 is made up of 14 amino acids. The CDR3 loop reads CASSLAGQGEKLFF. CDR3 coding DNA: TGTGCCAGCAGTTTAGCGGGACAGGGGGAAAAACTGTTTTTT.

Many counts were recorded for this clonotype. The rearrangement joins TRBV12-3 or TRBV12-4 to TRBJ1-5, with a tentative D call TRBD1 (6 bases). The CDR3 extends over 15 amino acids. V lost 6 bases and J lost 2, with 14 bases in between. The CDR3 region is CASSPRTVRNQPQHF. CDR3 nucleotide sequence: TGTGCCAGCAGCCCCCGGACAGTCCGCAATCAGCCCCAGCATTTT.

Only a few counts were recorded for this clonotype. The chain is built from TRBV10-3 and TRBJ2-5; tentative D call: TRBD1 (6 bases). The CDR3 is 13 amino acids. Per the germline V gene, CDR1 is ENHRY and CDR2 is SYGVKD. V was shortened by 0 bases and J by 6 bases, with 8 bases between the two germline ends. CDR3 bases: TGTGCCATCAGTGAGTCCGGGACAAAGACCCAGTACTTC. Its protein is CAISESGTKTQYF.

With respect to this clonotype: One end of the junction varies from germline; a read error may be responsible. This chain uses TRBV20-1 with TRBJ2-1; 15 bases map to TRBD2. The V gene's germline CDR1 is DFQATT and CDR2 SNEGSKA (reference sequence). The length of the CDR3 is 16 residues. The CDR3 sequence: CSARGGLAGGQNEQSF. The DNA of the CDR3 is TGCAGTGCTAGAGGCGGACTAGCGGGAGGGCAAAATGAGCAGTCCTTC.

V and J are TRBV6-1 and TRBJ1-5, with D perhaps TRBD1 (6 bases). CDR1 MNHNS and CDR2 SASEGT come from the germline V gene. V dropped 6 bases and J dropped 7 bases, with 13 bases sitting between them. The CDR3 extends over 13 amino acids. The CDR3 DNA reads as TGTGCCAGCAGAAAAGGGGGGGAGCAGCCCCAGCATTTT. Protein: CASRKGGEQPQHF.

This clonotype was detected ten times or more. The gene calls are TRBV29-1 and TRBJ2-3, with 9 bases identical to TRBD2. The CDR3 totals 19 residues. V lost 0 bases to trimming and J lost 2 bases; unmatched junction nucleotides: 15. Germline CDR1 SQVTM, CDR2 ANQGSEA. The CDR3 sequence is CSVEDPAGGIAGATDTQYF. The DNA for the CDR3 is TGCAGCGTTGAAGATCCGGCCGGGGGGATAGCGGGAGCCACAGATACGCAGTATTTT.

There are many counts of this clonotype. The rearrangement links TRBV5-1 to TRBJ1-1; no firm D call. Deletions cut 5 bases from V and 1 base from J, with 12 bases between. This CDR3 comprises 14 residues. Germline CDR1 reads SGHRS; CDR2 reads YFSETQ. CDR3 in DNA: TGCGCCAGCAGGCCGACACCTCCGAACACTGAAGCTTTCTTT. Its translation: CASRPTPPNTEAFF. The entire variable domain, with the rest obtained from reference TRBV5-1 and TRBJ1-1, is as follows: KAGVTQTPRYLIKTRGQQVTLSCSPISGHRSVSWYQQTPGQGLQFLFEYFSETQRNKGNFPGRFSGRQFSNSRSEMNVSTLELGDSALYLCASRPTPPNTEAFFGQGTRLTVV.

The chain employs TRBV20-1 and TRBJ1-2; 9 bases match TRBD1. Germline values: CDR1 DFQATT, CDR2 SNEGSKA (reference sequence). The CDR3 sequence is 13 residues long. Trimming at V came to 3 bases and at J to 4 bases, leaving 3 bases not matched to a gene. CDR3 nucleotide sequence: TGCAGTGCTAGGGGGGACAGGGCCTATGGCTACACCTTC. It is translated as CSARGDRAYGYTF.

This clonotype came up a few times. The CDR3 DNA follows: TGCAGTGCTAGAACGGGTCGTAGGGGCGACAGGGGGCGTTATTATGAGCAGTTCTTC. Translation gives CSARTGRRGDRGRYYEQFF. The V call is TRBV20-1, the J call TRBJ2-1; 10 bases fit TRBD1. Trimming took 2 bases from V and 8 from J; bases not matched to a gene: 21. CDR1 DFQATT and CDR2 SNEGSKA come from the germline V gene (reference sequence). The CDR3 is made up of 19 amino acids.

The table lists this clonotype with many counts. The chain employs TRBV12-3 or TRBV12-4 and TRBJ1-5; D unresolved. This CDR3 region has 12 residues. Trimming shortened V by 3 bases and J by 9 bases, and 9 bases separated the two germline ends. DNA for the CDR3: TGTGCCAGCAGTTTCTCAAGTGGGCCCCAGCATTTT. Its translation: CASSFSSGPQHF.

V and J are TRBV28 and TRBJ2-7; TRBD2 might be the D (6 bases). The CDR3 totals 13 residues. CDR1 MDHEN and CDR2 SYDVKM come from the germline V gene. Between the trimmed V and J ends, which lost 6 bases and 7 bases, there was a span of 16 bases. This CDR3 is CASRERSAGEQYF. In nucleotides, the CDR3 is TGTGCCAGCAGGGAGAGGAGTGCGGGGGAGCAGTACTTC.

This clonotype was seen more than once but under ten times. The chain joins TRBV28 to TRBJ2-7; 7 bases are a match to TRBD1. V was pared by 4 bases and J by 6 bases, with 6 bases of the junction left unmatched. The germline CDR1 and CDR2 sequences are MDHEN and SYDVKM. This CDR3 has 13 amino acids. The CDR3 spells CASSWGRGFEQYF. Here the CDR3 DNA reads TGTGCCAGCAGTTGGGGCAGGGGGTTCGAGCAGTACTTC.

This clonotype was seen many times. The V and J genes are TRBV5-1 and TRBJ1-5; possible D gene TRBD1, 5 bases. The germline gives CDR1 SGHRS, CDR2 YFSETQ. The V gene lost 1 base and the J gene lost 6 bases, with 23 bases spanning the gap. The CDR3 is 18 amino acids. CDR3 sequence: CASSLRGPDKVGSQPQHF. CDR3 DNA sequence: TGCGCCAGCAGCTTGCGGGGCCCTGACAAGGTTGGTAGTCAGCCCCAGCATTTT.

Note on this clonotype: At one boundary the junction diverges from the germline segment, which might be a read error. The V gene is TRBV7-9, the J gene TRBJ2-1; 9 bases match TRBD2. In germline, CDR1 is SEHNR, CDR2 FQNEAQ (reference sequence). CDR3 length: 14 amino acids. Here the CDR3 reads CASRIAGVYIEQFF. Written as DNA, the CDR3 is TGTGCCAGCAGAATAGCGGGGGTATACATTGAGCAGTTCTTC.

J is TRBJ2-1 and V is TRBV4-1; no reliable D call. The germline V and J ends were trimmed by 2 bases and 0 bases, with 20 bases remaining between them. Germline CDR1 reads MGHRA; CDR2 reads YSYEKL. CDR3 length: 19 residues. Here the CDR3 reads CASSQNPSTRPSSYNEQFF. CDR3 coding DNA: TGCGCCAGCAGCCAAAATCCATCTACGAGGCCGAGCTCCTACAATGAGCAGTTCTTC.

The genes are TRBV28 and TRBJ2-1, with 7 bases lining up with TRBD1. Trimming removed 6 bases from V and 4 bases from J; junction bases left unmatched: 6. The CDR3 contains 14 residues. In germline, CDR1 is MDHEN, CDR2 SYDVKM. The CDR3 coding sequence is TGTGCCAGCAGATCACCGGGACAGTACAATGAGCAGTTCTTC. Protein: CASRSPGQYNEQFF.

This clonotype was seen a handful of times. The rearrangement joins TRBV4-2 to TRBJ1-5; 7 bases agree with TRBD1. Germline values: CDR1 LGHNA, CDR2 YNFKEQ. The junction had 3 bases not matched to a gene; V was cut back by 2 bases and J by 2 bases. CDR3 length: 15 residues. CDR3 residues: CASSQPGQRNQPQHF. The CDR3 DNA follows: TGTGCCAGCAGCCAACCGGGACAGCGCAATCAGCCCCAGCATTTT.

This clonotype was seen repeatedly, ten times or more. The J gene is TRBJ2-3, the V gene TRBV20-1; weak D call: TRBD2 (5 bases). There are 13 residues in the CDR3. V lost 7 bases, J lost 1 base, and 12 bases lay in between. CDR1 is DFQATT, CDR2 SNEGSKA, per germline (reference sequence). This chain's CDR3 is CSVPDSGTDTQYF. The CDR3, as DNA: TGCAGTGTTCCGGACTCAGGCACAGATACGCAGTATTTT.

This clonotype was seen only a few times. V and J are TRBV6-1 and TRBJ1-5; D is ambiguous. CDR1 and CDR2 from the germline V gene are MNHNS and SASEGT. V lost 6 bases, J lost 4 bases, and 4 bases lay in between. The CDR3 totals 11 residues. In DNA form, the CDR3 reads TGTGCCAGCAGCGAAAATCAGCCCCAGCATTTT. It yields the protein CASSENQPQHF.

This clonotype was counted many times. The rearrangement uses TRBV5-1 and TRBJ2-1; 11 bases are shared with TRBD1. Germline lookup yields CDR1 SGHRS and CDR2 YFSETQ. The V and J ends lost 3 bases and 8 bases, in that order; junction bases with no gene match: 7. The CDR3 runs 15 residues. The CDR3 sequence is CASSWSWTGGHEQFF. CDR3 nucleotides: TGCGCCAGCAGCTGGTCCTGGACAGGGGGCCATGAGCAGTTCTTC.

The CDR3 spells CASSQDRGGDYGYTF. The CDR3, as DNA: TGTGCCAGCAGCCAAGATAGGGGGGGCGACTATGGCTACACCTTC. The chain joins TRBV14 to TRBJ1-2; the D gene is possibly TRBD1 (6 bases). The V end lost 0 bases, the J end lost 3 bases, and 11 bases lay between the germline ends. This CDR3 comprises 15 residues. Germline V gene data show CDR1 as SGHDN and CDR2 as FVKESK.

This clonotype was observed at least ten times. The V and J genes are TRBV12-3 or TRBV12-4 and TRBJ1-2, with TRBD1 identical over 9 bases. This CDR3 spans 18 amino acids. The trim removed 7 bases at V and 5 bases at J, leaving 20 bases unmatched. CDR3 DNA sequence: TGTGCCAGCACCCCCCGCCGTGGACAGGGGATTGTGGGTTATGGCTACACCTTC. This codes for CASTPRRGQGIVGYGYTF.

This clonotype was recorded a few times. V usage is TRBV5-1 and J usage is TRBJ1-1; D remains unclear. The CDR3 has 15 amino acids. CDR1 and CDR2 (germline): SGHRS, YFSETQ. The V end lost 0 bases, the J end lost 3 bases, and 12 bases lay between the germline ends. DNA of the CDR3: TGCGCCAGCAGCTTGGTAGATAGACGTGACACTGAAGCTTTCTTT. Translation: CASSLVDRRDTEAFF.

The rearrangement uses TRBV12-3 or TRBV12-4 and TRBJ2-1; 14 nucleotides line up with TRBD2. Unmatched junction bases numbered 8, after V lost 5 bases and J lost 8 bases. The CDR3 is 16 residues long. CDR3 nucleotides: TGTGCCAGCAGTCCTAGACTAGCGGGAGGGAGCGATGAGCAGTTCTTC. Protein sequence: CASSPRLAGGSDEQFF.

The CDR3 loop is CASSLGVVPGEGAFF. In DNA form, the CDR3 reads TGTGCCAGCAGTTTAGGGGTAGTTCCAGGGGAAGGAGCTTTCTTT. This chain links TRBV12-3 or TRBV12-4 with TRBJ1-1; maybe TRBD1 (6 bases). The germline V and J ends were trimmed by 1 base and 10 bases, with 19 bases remaining between them. This CDR3 region has 15 residues.

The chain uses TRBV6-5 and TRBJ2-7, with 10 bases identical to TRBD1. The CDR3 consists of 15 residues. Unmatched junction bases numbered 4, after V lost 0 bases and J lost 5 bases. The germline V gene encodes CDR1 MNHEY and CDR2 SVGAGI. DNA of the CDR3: TGTGCCAGCAGTTACTCCAGGGACAGGGGCCACGAGCAGTACTTC. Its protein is CASSYSRDRGHEQYF.

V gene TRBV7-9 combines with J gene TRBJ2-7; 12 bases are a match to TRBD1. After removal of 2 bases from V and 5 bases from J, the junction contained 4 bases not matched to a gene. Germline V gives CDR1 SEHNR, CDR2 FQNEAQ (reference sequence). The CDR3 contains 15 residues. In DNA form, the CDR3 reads TGTGCCAGCAGCTTACGGGACAGGGGGCTGCACGAGCAGTACTTC. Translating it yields CASSLRDRGLHEQYF.

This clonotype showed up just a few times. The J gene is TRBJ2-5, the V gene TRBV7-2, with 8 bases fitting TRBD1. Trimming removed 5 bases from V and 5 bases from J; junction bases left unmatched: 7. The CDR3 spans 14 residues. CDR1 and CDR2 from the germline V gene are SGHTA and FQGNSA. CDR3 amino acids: CASSPQGARETQYF. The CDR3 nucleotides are TGTGCCAGCAGCCCTCAGGGGGCGCGTGAGACCCAGTACTTC. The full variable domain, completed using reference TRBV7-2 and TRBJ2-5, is GAGVSQSPSNKVTEKGKDVELRCDPISGHTALYWYRQSLGQGLEFLIYFQGNSAPDKSGLPSDRFSAERTGGSVSTLTIQRTQQEDSAVYLCASSPQGARETQYFGPGTRLLVL.

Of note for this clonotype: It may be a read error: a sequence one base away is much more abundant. The CDR3 protein is CASSFRGQSNENLFF. The DNA of the CDR3 is TGTGCCAGCAGCTTCCGGGGACAGAGTAATGAAAACCTGTTTTTT. The chain links TRBV11-2 to TRBJ1-4; 7 bases map to TRBD1. The CDR3 has 15 amino acids. Germline V gene lookup returns CDR1 SGHAT and CDR2 FQNNGV.

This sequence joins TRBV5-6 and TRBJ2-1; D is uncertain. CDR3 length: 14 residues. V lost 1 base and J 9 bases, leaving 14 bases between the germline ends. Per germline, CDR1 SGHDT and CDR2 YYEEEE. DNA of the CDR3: TGTGCCAGCAGCTTGTCCCAAGGTTTTGGTGAGCAGTTCTTC. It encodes CASSLSQGFGEQFF.

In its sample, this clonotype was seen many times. This CDR3 reads CSAREVQGGNQPQHF. CDR3 coding DNA: TGCAGTGCTAGAGAGGTACAGGGGGGCAATCAGCCCCAGCATTTT. The chain couples TRBV20-1 to TRBJ1-5; 8 bases map to TRBD1. Germline V gives CDR1 DFQATT, CDR2 SNEGSKA (reference sequence). The CDR3 totals 15 residues. J was trimmed by 2 bases and V by 0 bases; bases with no gene match: 3.